Below are 29 T cell receptor beta chains sequenced from a single sample in a study of shared clonotypes between healthy human individuals (dated by TCRdb to the early 2020s). Libraries were prepared through the immunoSEQ multiplex PCR assay. Drawn from immuneACCESS, this table holds only the in-frame rearrangements with V and J called that TCRdb kept. Clones are partly lost; checked studies trace under half to an unresolved V gene and leave the rest unexplained. This sample comprises approximately 400,000 clones, around 96% of them detected only once. The ten largest make up about 0.34% of the sample. Sequencing input: memory CD8+ T cells sorted from blood. The cell subset or site tag for this specimen amounts to: CD45RO+ cells pooled with CCR7-negative TemRA cells. The source of these receptors is a man aged 25 to 40 in good health.

The V gene is TRBV6-1, the J gene TRBJ2-7; D ambiguous. The CDR3 length is 13 residues. CDR1 and CDR2 (germline): MNHNS, SASEGT. Trimming took off 0 bases at V and 3 bases at J, with 6 bases between the two ends. CDR3: CASSEAQIYEQYF. CDR3 nucleotides: TGTGCCAGCAGTGAAGCCCAGATCTACGAGCAGTACTTC.

The rearrangement uses TRBV20-1 and TRBJ2-1; D is uncertain. V was cut by 3 bases and J by 7 bases, with 7 bases left in between. The CDR3 totals 11 residues. Germline assignment: CDR1 DFQATT and CDR2 SNEGSKA (reference sequence). The CDR3 DNA sequence: TGCAGTGCTAGCATGAGGAATGAGCAGTTCTTC. Protein product: CSASMRNEQFF.

This chain joins TRBV25-1 and TRBJ2-7; 9 positions match TRBD1. With 1 base clipped from V and 2 bases from J, the junction kept 6 bases outside the gene matches. There are 16 residues in the CDR3. Germline CDR1 MGHDK, CDR2 SYGVNS. As DNA, the CDR3 is TGTGCCAGCAGTGAATCGGTCGGGACAGGGACCTACGAGCAGTACTTC. It is translated as CASSESVGTGTYEQYF.

The rearrangement links TRBV27 to TRBJ2-1; weak D call: TRBD2 (5 bases). V lost 0 bases, J lost 3 bases, and 9 bases lay in between. The CDR3 consists of 15 residues. Germline V gives CDR1 MNHEY, CDR2 SMNVEV (reference sequence). Here the CDR3 DNA reads TGTGCCAGCAGTTTATCCGAGGGCCACTACAATGAGCAGTTCTTC. Protein sequence: CASSLSEGHYNEQFF.

This chain connects TRBV28 to TRBJ2-7, with 8 bases matching TRBD1. The junction had 12 bases not matched to a gene; V was cut back by 5 bases and J by 3 bases. The CDR3 covers 16 residues. Germline V lookup: CDR1 MDHEN, CDR2 SYDVKM. CDR3 protein: CASSLPVGQGFYEQYF. The CDR3 nucleotides read TGTGCCAGCAGTCTACCTGTCGGACAGGGATTCTACGAGCAGTACTTC.

The chain employs TRBV4-1 and TRBJ2-1, with TRBD2 matching 13 bases. Germline trimming cut 1 base from V and 7 bases from J; bases unmatched to any gene: 10. The CDR3 covers 18 residues. The germline V gene encodes CDR1 MGHRA and CDR2 YSYEKL. The CDR3 DNA sequence: TGCGCCAGCAGCCAAGGGACTAGCGGGAGAGCCTTATGGAATGAGCAGTTCTTC. This encodes CASSQGTSGRALWNEQFF.

The J gene is TRBJ2-1, the V gene TRBV30, with D perhaps matching TRBD2 (6 bases). This CDR3 region has 15 residues. Germline V gene sequence: CDR1 GTSNPN, CDR2 SVGIG (reference sequence). Between the trimmed V and J ends, which lost 2 bases and 2 bases, there was a span of 13 bases. This CDR3 is CAWSFFGGTYNEQFF. The DNA for the CDR3 is TGTGCCTGGAGTTTTTTCGGCGGGACCTACAATGAGCAGTTCTTC.

The V call is TRBV7-9, the J call TRBJ1-4; D perhaps matches TRBD1 (5 bases). V lost 0 bases and J lost 3, with 8 bases in between. The length of the CDR3 is 15 residues. Germline CDR1 and CDR2: SEHNR and FQNEAQ (reference sequence). The CDR3 nucleotides read TGTGCCAGCAGCTTAGCTGGGGGGGCTAATGAAAAACTGTTTTTT. Residues: CASSLAGGANEKLFF.

The chain carries TRBV19 and TRBJ1-5; D not resolved. The CDR3 runs 11 residues. Trimming stripped 5 bases from V and 2 bases from J, with 1 base between. From germline, CDR1 is LNHDA and CDR2 SQIVND (reference sequence). CDR3 residues: CASSCNQPQHF. The CDR3 bases are TGTGCCAGTAGTTGCAATCAGCCCCAGCATTTT. The complete variable domain, with remaining parts taken from reference TRBV19 and TRBJ1-5, reads DGGITQSPKYLFRKEGQNVTLSCEQNLNHDAMYWYRQDPGQGLRLIYYSQIVNDFQKGDIAEGYSVSREKKESFPLTVTSAQKNPTAFYLCASSCNQPQHFGDGTRLSIL.

The chain employs TRBV28 and TRBJ2-1; 9 nucleotides agree with TRBD2. With 4 bases clipped from V and 0 bases from J, the junction kept 7 bases outside the gene matches. The CDR3 is 17 amino acids. Per germline, CDR1 MDHEN and CDR2 SYDVKM. The CDR3 sequence is CASSSLTLAGSYNEQFF. The CDR3 region has the DNA TGTGCCAGCAGTTCGCTCACACTAGCGGGCTCCTACAATGAGCAGTTCTTC.

The V and J genes are TRBV28 and TRBJ1-4; possibly TRBD1 for D (6 bases). CDR1 MDHEN and CDR2 SYDVKM come from the germline V gene. The V end lost 6 bases, the J end lost 7 bases, and 18 bases lay between the germline ends. This CDR3 contains 15 residues. The CDR3 protein is CASSLQGPLGEKLFF. The CDR3 nucleotides are TGTGCCAGCAGCCTACAGGGACCACTGGGTGAAAAACTGTTTTTT.

In nucleotides, the CDR3 is TGTGCCAGCAGCTTAGAGCTAGCGGGAGGGCCCGGGCAAGAGACCCAGTACTTC. It encodes CASSLELAGGPGQETQYF. The rearrangement joins TRBV7-9 to TRBJ2-5, with 12 nucleotides matching TRBD2. V dropped 1 base and J dropped 2; count of bases not matched to a gene: 8. This CDR3 is 18 amino acids long. Germline V gene sequence: CDR1 SEHNR, CDR2 FQNEAQ (reference sequence).

DNA for the CDR3: TGTGCCAGGCCGAACTATGGCTACACCTTC. Translating gives CARPNYGYTF. V gene TRBV19 combines with J gene TRBJ1-2; D is ambiguous. This CDR3 comprises 10 residues. CDR1 and CDR2 from the germline V gene are LNHDA and SQIVND (reference sequence). Trimming took 9 bases from V and 2 from J, leaving 4 bases between them.

V gene TRBV10-3 combines with J gene TRBJ1-1, with a tentative D call TRBD1 (6 bases). This CDR3 is 13 amino acids long. The V end lost 5 bases, the J end lost 2 bases, and 9 bases lay between the germline ends. The germline CDR1 and CDR2 sequences are ENHRY and SYGVKD. The CDR3 region has the DNA TGTGCCATCAGTCCGACAGGAAACACTGAAGCTTTCTTT. It is translated as CAISPTGNTEAFF.

V is TRBV14 and J is TRBJ2-7, with 7 nucleotides matching TRBD1. This CDR3 has 15 residues. The germline V gene has CDR1 SGHDN and CDR2 FVKESK. Unmatched junction bases numbered 7, after V lost 2 bases and J lost 3 bases. CDR3 coding DNA: TGTGCCAGCAGCCAAAATCCGGGACAGCTCTACGAGCAGTACTTC. Translated: CASSQNPGQLYEQYF.

The chain has TRBV19 and TRBJ1-5, with unresolved D. This CDR3 has 15 residues. V was trimmed by 6 bases and J by 0 bases, leaving 12 bases between them. Germline V gives CDR1 LNHDA, CDR2 SQIVND (reference sequence). CDR3 region: CASSIQDYSNQPQHF. DNA for the CDR3: TGTGCCAGTAGCATCCAGGACTATAGCAATCAGCCCCAGCATTTT.

This clone was picked up one time. The gene calls are TRBV7-9 and TRBJ2-7, with D maybe TRBD1 (6 bases). Between the trimmed V and J ends, which lost 2 bases and 3 bases, there was a span of 11 bases. The CDR3 has 14 residues. The germline gives CDR1 SEHNR, CDR2 FQNEAQ (reference sequence). CDR3 sequence reads: CASSLSGVSYEQYF. The CDR3 nucleotides read TGTGCCAGCAGCTTATCAGGGGTAAGCTACGAGCAGTACTTC.

The chain couples TRBV5-4 to TRBJ2-5, with 9 bases matching TRBD1. The better agreement between TRBJ2-7 and the DNA end casts doubt on the J call. Per the germline V gene, CDR1 is SGHNT and CDR2 is YYREEE (reference sequence). The CDR3 is 15 amino acids. The CDR3, as DNA: TGTGCCAGCAGCATATCCGGGACAGGGACCCACGAGCAGTACTTC. It yields the protein CASSISGTGTHEQYF.

The chain recombines TRBV14 with TRBJ1-4; D remains ambiguous. V was trimmed by 1 base and J by 5 bases, leaving 11 bases between them. The CDR3 is 15 residues long. Germline-derived CDR1 and CDR2 are SGHDN and FVKESK. The CDR3 is CASSQAGVGNEKLFF. CDR3 nucleotides: TGTGCCAGCAGCCAAGCTGGGGTCGGGAATGAAAAACTGTTTTTT.

The chain combines TRBV18 with TRBJ2-1; D ambiguous. CDR1 and CDR2 (germline): KGHSH, LQKENI. The CDR3 totals 14 residues. Trimming removed 4 bases at V and 8 bases at J, with 15 bases between. As DNA, the CDR3 is TGTGCCAGCTCACTGGTAAAACCGCGCGATGAGCAGTTCTTC. Amino acids: CASSLVKPRDEQFF.

The chain carries TRBV10-3 and TRBJ2-2, with TRBD2 matching 13 bases. The J segment lost 1 base and the V segment lost 2 bases, leaving 4 bases of the junction unmatched. The CDR3 is made up of 18 amino acids. Germline-derived CDR1 and CDR2 are ENHRY and SYGVKD. CDR3 loop: CAISEGGTSGMNTGELFF. In DNA, the CDR3 is TGTGCCATCAGTGAGGGAGGGACTAGCGGGATGAACACCGGGGAGCTGTTTTTT.

This chain joins TRBV28 and TRBJ2-3, with D possibly TRBD1 on 6 matching bases. The V gene lost 1 base and the J gene lost 5 bases, with 19 bases spanning the gap. Germline V lookup: CDR1 MDHEN, CDR2 SYDVKM. The CDR3 consists of 17 residues. Written as DNA, the CDR3 is TGTGCCAGCAGTTTATCTCCCGGGATAAAGGGACAAGATACGCAGTATTTT. It is translated as CASSLSPGIKGQDTQYF. Using reference TRBV28 and TRBJ2-3 for the parts outside the CDR3, the full variable domain is DVKVTQSSRYLVKRTGEKVFLECVQDMDHENMFWYRQDPGLGLRLIYFSYDVKMKEKGDIPEGYSVSREKKERFSLILESASTNQTSMYLCASSLSPGIKGQDTQYFGPGTRLTVL.

The chain employs TRBV11-2 and TRBJ2-1; D is unclear. V gave up 4 bases and J gave up 0 bases, with 10 bases separating them. The CDR3 covers 15 residues. The germline V gene has CDR1 SGHAT and CDR2 FQNNGV. CDR3 nucleotide sequence: TGTGCCAGCAGCTACGGCCCGATCTCCTACAATGAGCAGTTCTTC. Protein product: CASSYGPISYNEQFF. The full variable domain, in which reference TRBV11-2 and TRBJ2-1 provide the parts outside the CDR3, is EAGVAQSPRYKIIEKRQSVAFWCNPISGHATLYWYQQILGQGPKLLIQFQNNGVVDDSQLPKDRFSAERLKGVDSTLKIQPAKLEDSAVYLCASSYGPISYNEQFFGPGTRLTVL.

V usage is TRBV19 and J usage is TRBJ2-7; 8 nucleotides match TRBD2. The CDR3 is 14 amino acids. The germline CDR1 and CDR2 sequences are LNHDA and SQIVND (reference sequence). V trimming: 3 bases; J trimming: 8 bases; junction bases outside the gene matches: 9. The DNA for the CDR3 is TGTGCCAGTAGTATCGGGACTAGTCATTTCCAGCAGTACTTC. Translated: CASSIGTSHFQQYF.

The chain uses TRBV18 and TRBJ2-1; tentative D call: TRBD1 (6 bases). CDR1 is KGHSH and CDR2 is LQKENI in the germline V gene. The CDR3 consists of 14 residues. The V end was cut by 3 bases, the J end by 5 bases, with 11 bases between. For the CDR3, the DNA is TGTGCCAGCTCACCCCGGGACAACCACAATGAGCAGTTCTTC. As protein: CASSPRDNHNEQFF.

This sequence joins TRBV7-6 and TRBJ2-1; 10 bases fit TRBD2. CDR1 and CDR2 (germline): SGHVS, FNYEAQ. Trimming took 6 bases from V and 6 from J; bases not matched to a gene: 11. CDR3 size: 16 residues. The CDR3 loop is CASSSIASGRINEQFF. DNA of the CDR3: TGTGCCAGCAGTTCCATCGCTAGCGGGAGAATCAATGAGCAGTTCTTC. Full variable domain (remainder filled in from reference TRBV7-6 and TRBJ2-1): GAGVSQSPRYKVTKRGQDVALRCDPISGHVSLYWYRQALGQGPEFLTYFNYEAQQDKSGLPNDRFSAERPEGSISTLTIQRTEQRDSAMYRCASSSIASGRINEQFFGPGTRLTVL.

This clone was picked up one time. The rearrangement links TRBV30 to TRBJ1-4; no definite D call. The V end lost 5 bases, the J end lost 4 bases, and 8 bases lay between the germline ends. The germline V gene has CDR1 GTSNPN and CDR2 SVGIG (reference sequence). The CDR3 loop spans 12 amino acids. This CDR3 reads CAWGTRNEKLFF. DNA of the CDR3: TGTGCCTGGGGAACCCGTAATGAAAAACTGTTTTTT.

The gene calls are TRBV21-1 and TRBJ1-1. TRBV21-1 is described as a pseudogene. The CDR3 is made up of 16 amino acids. CDR3 in amino acids: CASSKGGRTGNTEAFF. CDR3 DNA sequence: TGTGCCAGCAGCAAAGGTGGCAGGACGGGGAACACTGAAGCTTTCTTT.

V gene TRBV2 combines with J gene TRBJ2-7; TRBD2 agrees at 10 bases. Germline values: CDR1 SNHLY, CDR2 FYNNEI. The CDR3 loop spans 14 amino acids. The ends lost 1 base at V and 5 bases at J; junction bases unmatched: 2. The CDR3 spells CASSEVAGGHEQYF. DNA for the CDR3: TGTGCCAGCAGTGAAGTAGCGGGAGGCCACGAGCAGTACTTC.